Only a few counts were recorded for the clone carrying this TCR beta chain. Its target is not known. From germline, CDR1 is SGHRS and CDR2 YFSETQ. This CDR3 region has 11 residues. V was clipped by 0 bases and J by 13 bases, with 5 bases between them. The PCR employed 60 Vbeta primers together with 13 Jbeta primers. Measured with immunoSEQ multiplex PCR; TCRdb has only the in-frame clones, and not every one. The sample records some 120,000 clones, roughly 66% being singletons. These data are taken from a study of cytomegalovirus exposure and HLA in healthy donors. Findings of the study overall: Productive rates of about 90% or about 30% were seen for most TCR beta V segments in an earlier analysis.

The chain recombines TRBV5-1 with TRBJ1-6; possible D gene TRBD1, 5 bases. The sample was PBMCs. The sequence derives from a man in his sixties in good health and CMV-seropositive. The CDR3 coding sequence is TGCGCCAGCAGCTTGGAGGGGCCCCTCCACTTT. This gives the protein CASSLEGPLHF. The variable domain in full, with the rest retrieved from reference TRBV5-1 and TRBJ1-6, is KAGVTQTPRYLIKTRGQQVTLSCSPISGHRSVSWYQQTPGQGLQFLFEYFSETQRNKGNFPGRFSGRQFSNSRSEMNVSTLELGDSALYLCASSLEGPLHFGNGTRLTVT.